The clone carrying this T cell receptor beta chain appeared a single time. Its antigen is undetermined. Here immunoSEQ multiplex PCR was the method, and the copy in TCRdb shows in-frame clones only, minus some. The table lists around 30,000 clones, approximately 93% of them singletons. The germline V and J ends were trimmed by 3 bases and 1 base, with 11 bases remaining between them. The germline CDR1 and CDR2 sequences are SGDLS and YYNGEE. The CDR3 has 15 residues. This record belongs to a study of T cell responses to AZD1222 COVID-19 vaccine. Findings of the study overall: In the spike-specific TCR repertoire, nearly half reportedly target unmutated variant regions.

The TCR sequence derives from an adult in good health. Specimen: peripheral blood, collected on day 0 of AZD1222 vaccination. The chain has TRBV9 and TRBJ1-3; D is possibly TRBD1 (6 bases). This chain's CDR3 is CASSATGTSGNTIYF. In DNA form, the CDR3 reads TGTGCCAGCAGCGCCACAGGGACGTCTGGAAACACCATATATTTT.